This entry is about one T cell receptor (beta chain). This sample was included in a study of blood T cell repertoires in COVID-19. Study context: T cells, B-cell-depleted T cells, or PBMCs supplied cDNA or gDNA.

The junction had 12 bases not matched to a gene; V was cut back by 5 bases and J by 10 bases. This CDR3 is built from 16 residues. The germline gives CDR1 SEHNR, CDR2 FQNEAQ (reference sequence). Methods used by the authors: For nucleated cells, counts were estimated from reference gene primer amplification. Method: immunoSEQ multiplex PCR; TCRdb's copy keeps in-frame clones and lacks some. V, J and clone size reflect that table, while D and trimming were determined from the DNA. The table lists more than 55,000 clones, 70% to 85% of them singletons. This chain links TRBV7-9 with TRBJ2-1; the match to TRBD2 covers 12 bases. The source is a human donor in a cohort sampled during active COVID-19. Sequencing was done on a sample of peripheral blood. CDR3 sequence: CASSNPTSGRMREQFF. CDR3 DNA: TGTGCCAGCAGCAACCCGACTAGCGGGAGAATGAGAGAGCAGTTCTTC.